These 3 T cell receptor beta chains share one sample of origin, sequenced in a study of T cells in Graves' hyperthyroidism and ophthalmopathy. There were TCR beta CDR3 regions amplified from RNA transcripts. Researchers ran a first-round RT-PCR on the TCR CDR3 using the HTBI primer set. TCRdb called the multiplex PCR reads again in MiXCR, with one record for every CDR3 protein. The sample records some 370,000 distinct CDR3 sequences, approximately 18% being singletons. The sequencing input was blood. Receptors were obtained from a woman in her thirties with Graves' hyperthyroidism that later progressed to Graves' ophthalmopathy.

The chain links TRBV20-1 to TRBJ2-7; D unresolved. Germline CDR1 and CDR2: DFQATT and SNEGSKA (reference sequence). V was pared by 1 base and J by 6 bases, with 19 bases between. The CDR3 is made up of 15 amino acids. The CDR3 bases are TGCAGTGCTAGAGTGGTTGGAGTAATTTCGGGCGAGCAGTACTTC. It codes for CSARVVGVISGEQYF.

At least ten counts were recorded for this clonotype. The chain combines TRBV6-1 with TRBJ1-6; D unclear. The CDR3 extends over 13 amino acids. Germline V gene sequence: CDR1 MNHNS, CDR2 SASEGT. V shed 11 bases and J shed 10 bases, with 18 bases lying between them. CDR3 sequence reads: CAGVDGELSPLHF. In DNA form, the CDR3 reads TGTGCCGGGGTGGACGGTGAACTATCACCCCTCCACTTT.

This clonotype occurred many times. The chain links TRBV28 to TRBJ2-3; D uncertain. Per germline, CDR1 MDHEN and CDR2 SYDVKM. The CDR3 consists of 10 residues. V lost 5 bases and J lost 14, with 11 bases in between. CDR3: CASSTTRWYF. The DNA for the CDR3 is TGTGCCAGCAGTACGACCAGGTGGTATTTT.